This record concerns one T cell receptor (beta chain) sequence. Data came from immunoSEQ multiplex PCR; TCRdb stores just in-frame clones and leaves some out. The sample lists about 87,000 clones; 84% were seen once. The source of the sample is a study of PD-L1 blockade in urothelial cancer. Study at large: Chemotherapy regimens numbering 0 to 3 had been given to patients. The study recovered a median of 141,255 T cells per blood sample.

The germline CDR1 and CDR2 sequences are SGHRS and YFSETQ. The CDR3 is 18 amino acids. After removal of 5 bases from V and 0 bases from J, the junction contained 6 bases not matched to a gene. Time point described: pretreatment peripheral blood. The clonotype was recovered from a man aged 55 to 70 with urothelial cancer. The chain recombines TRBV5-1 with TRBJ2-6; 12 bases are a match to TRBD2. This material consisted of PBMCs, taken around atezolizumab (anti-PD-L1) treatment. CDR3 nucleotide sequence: TGCGCCAGCAGAATCGGGACTAGCGGGTTCTCTGGGGCCAACGTCCTGACTTTC. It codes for CASRIGTSGFSGANVLTF.